The 21 T cell receptor beta chains presented below share a single source sample, sequenced in a study of human T cells and chemical hapten exposure. TCRdb independently ran MiXCR on the RACE reads; one entry per CDR3 protein. The sample contains 300,000 to 450,000 distinct CDR3 sequences, approximately 5% of which appear only once. Time point indicated: pre-sensitization, week 0. The treatment was: therapeutic diphenylcyclopropenone sensitization with weekly scalp DPC. The material sequenced was whole blood, taken in connection with sensitization to the hapten diphenylcyclopropenone (DPC). The receptors were sampled from a woman between 50 and 59 years old with alopecia areata. Some clones in this sample may be carry-over from other donors' samples.

This clonotype was seen repeatedly, ten times or more. CDR3 sequence reads: CASSVGPAVYNSPLHF. For the CDR3, the DNA is TGTGCCAGCAGCGTAGGGCCGGCAGTGTATAATTCACCCCTCCACTTT. This chain joins TRBV9 and TRBJ1-6; D remains unclear. V shed 0 bases and J shed 4 bases, with 11 bases lying between them. Germline V gene data show CDR1 as SGDLS and CDR2 as YYNGEE. The CDR3 extends over 16 amino acids. Variable domain in full (rest from reference TRBV9 and TRBJ1-6): DSGVTQTPKHLITATGQRVTLRCSPRSGDLSVYWYQQSLDQGLQFLIQYYNGEERAKGNILERFSAQQFPDLHSELNLSSLELGDSALYFCASSVGPAVYNSPLHFGNGTRLTVT.

This rearrangement joins TRBV18 to TRBJ2-7; 7 bases line up with TRBD2. Germline V gene sequence: CDR1 KGHSH, CDR2 LQKENI. The J segment lost 4 bases and the V segment lost 3 bases, leaving 6 bases of the junction unmatched. This CDR3 has 14 amino acids. The CDR3 loop reads CASSPRAGKYEQYF. In nucleotides, the CDR3 is TGTGCCAGCTCACCCCGAGCGGGAAAGTACGAGCAGTACTTC.

This clonotype occurred a few times. The rearrangement joins TRBV29-1 to TRBJ2-1; 8 nucleotides line up with TRBD1. The CDR3 is made up of 12 amino acids. The germline CDR1 and CDR2 sequences are SQVTM and ANQGSEA. J was trimmed by 9 bases and V by 5 bases; bases with no gene match: 6. The CDR3 sequence is CSVRTGIGEQFF. As DNA, the CDR3 is TGCAGCGTTCGGACAGGGATCGGTGAGCAGTTCTTC.

As to this clonotype: A single base separates this from a much larger clone, so it may be a read error. The conserved phenylalanine or tryptophan is not found at the CDR3 terminus, so this likely reflects a read error. Written as DNA, the CDR3 is TGCGCCAGCAGTATCCTAGCGATGGATACGCAGTATCTT. This sequence encodes CASSILAMDTQYL. V is TRBV5-1 and J is TRBJ2-3, with D perhaps matching TRBD2 (6 bases). Germline V CDR1 and CDR2: SGHRS, YFSETQ. The CDR3 totals 13 residues. Trimming stripped 5 bases from V and 6 bases from J, with 13 bases between.

This clonotype was observed many times. The chain employs TRBV27 and TRBJ1-1; D is uncertain. V lost 4 bases and J lost 1, with 13 bases in between. The CDR3 is 15 residues long. CDR1 is MNHEY, CDR2 SMNVEV, per germline (reference sequence). CDR3 sequence (DNA): TGTGCCAGCAGTTCCGCGGACGCGAGGAACACTGAAGCTTTCTTT. It encodes CASSSADARNTEAFF.

In its sample, this clonotype was seen a few times. The chain combines TRBV6-6 with TRBJ2-3, with 10 nucleotides matching TRBD1. V lost 4 bases and J lost 4; bases outside the gene matches: 8. CDR3 size: 16 residues. The germline V gene has CDR1 MNHNY and CDR2 SVGAGI (reference sequence). For the CDR3, the DNA is TGTGCCAGCAGTTCCCTTCCGGGACAGGGGTCAGATACGCAGTATTTT. Protein sequence: CASSSLPGQGSDTQYF.

The table lists this clonotype with a few counts. The chain combines TRBV11-2 with TRBJ1-5; D ambiguous. Trimming took off 4 bases at V and 7 bases at J, with 11 bases between the two ends. This CDR3 has 13 amino acids. Per the germline V gene, CDR1 is SGHAT and CDR2 is FQNNGV. In DNA, the CDR3 is TGTGCCAGCAGCTCCGGCAGCCACCAGCCCCAGCATTTT. Protein sequence: CASSSGSHQPQHF. Combining the CDR3 with reference TRBV11-2 and TRBJ1-5 gives the whole variable domain EAGVAQSPRYKIIEKRQSVAFWCNPISGHATLYWYQQILGQGPKLLIQFQNNGVVDDSQLPKDRFSAERLKGVDSTLKIQPAKLEDSAVYLCASSSGSHQPQHFGDGTRLSIL.

This clonotype occurred once. This chain joins TRBV12-3 or TRBV12-4 and TRBJ1-5; D perhaps matches TRBD1 (6 bases). The CDR3 runs 15 residues. The germline V and J ends were trimmed by 4 bases and 2 bases, with 12 bases remaining between them. The CDR3 nucleotides read TGTGCCAGCAGTTCACAGGGTTACGGCAATCAGCCCCAGCATTTT. Translated, it gives CASSSQGYGNQPQHF.

This clonotype was observed a few times. The chain joins TRBV2 to TRBJ2-3; D gene uncertain. CDR1 is SNHLY, CDR2 FYNNEI, per germline. Deletions cut 2 bases from V and 6 bases from J, with 18 bases between. The CDR3 length is 16 residues. In DNA form, the CDR3 reads TGTGCCAGCAGTGAATCCCCGACTCCAATCATCGATACGCAGTATTTT. Amino acid sequence: CASSESPTPIIDTQYF.

The rearrangement joins TRBV5-1 to TRBJ2-5; D is perhaps TRBD2 (5 bases). The CDR3 spans 15 residues. In germline, CDR1 is SGHRS, CDR2 YFSETQ. V gave up 3 bases and J gave up 3 bases, with 15 bases separating them. In nucleotides, the CDR3 is TGCGCCAGCAGCTCTTGGACTGGTGGTGAAGAGACCCAGTACTTC. Translation: CASSSWTGGEETQYF.

There are many counts of this clonotype. This chain uses TRBV7-2 with TRBJ2-3; TRBD2 matches at 10 bases. V shed 5 bases, J shed 6 bases, and the junction held 5 bases outside the gene matches. The germline gives CDR1 SGHTA, CDR2 FQGNSA. This CDR3 has 14 residues. The CDR3 sequence: CASSQSGRADTQYF. The CDR3 DNA sequence: TGTGCCAGCAGCCAAAGCGGGAGGGCGGATACGCAGTATTTT.

This clonotype was recorded a few times. The chain recombines TRBV29-1 with TRBJ2-1, with TRBD2 identical over 8 bases. The length of the CDR3 is 14 residues. The V gene's germline CDR1 is SQVTM and CDR2 ANQGSEA. Trimming took 4 bases from V and 3 from J; bases not matched to a gene: 5. In DNA, the CDR3 is TGCAGCGTTGTGTCTCTAGCGGGCTACAATGAGCAGTTCTTC. It specifies CSVVSLAGYNEQFF.

This clonotype showed up just a few times. J is TRBJ1-1 and V is TRBV7-2, with a tentative D call TRBD1 (5 bases). V was cut by 7 bases and J by 0 bases, with 9 bases left in between. This CDR3 is 13 amino acids long. Germline-derived CDR1 and CDR2 are SGHTA and FQGNSA. CDR3 sequence: CASKWGVNTEAFF. CDR3 DNA: TGTGCCAGCAAATGGGGGGTGAACACTGAAGCTTTCTTT. Using reference TRBV7-2 and TRBJ1-1 for the parts outside the CDR3, the full variable domain is GAGVSQSPSNKVTEKGKDVELRCDPISGHTALYWYRQSLGQGLEFLIYFQGNSAPDKSGLPSDRFSAERTGGSVSTLTIQRTQQEDSAVYLCASKWGVNTEAFFGQGTRLTVV.

This clonotype was recorded a few times. The rearrangement links TRBV6-1 to TRBJ2-7; D gene uncertain. Germline CDR1 is MNHNS and CDR2 is SASEGT. The CDR3 is made up of 12 amino acids. Between the trimmed V and J ends, which lost 4 bases and 3 bases, there was a span of 7 bases. The CDR3 coding sequence is TGTGCCAGCAGTGGCCGTTTCTACGAGCAGTACTTC. The encoded protein is CASSGRFYEQYF.

This clonotype was detected many times. The J gene is TRBJ2-3, the V gene TRBV28, with 8 bases lining up with TRBD1. The V gene's germline CDR1 is MDHEN and CDR2 SYDVKM. The V gene end was trimmed by 6 bases and the J gene end by 0 bases; junction bases not matched to a gene: 8. This CDR3 is 16 amino acids long. In DNA form, the CDR3 reads TGTGCCAGCAGGCCTGACAGGGGCTTTAGCACAGATACGCAGTATTTT. Protein sequence: CASRPDRGFSTDTQYF.

This clonotype was detected ten times or more. Relative to the germline gene, one junction end is altered; a read error may explain this. The chain uses TRBV6-1 and TRBJ1-5, with 8 bases identical to TRBD1. The CDR3 spans 15 residues. Germline V gives CDR1 MNHNS, CDR2 SASEGT. CDR3 nucleotides: TGTGCCAGCAGTGAAGGGCCAGGGGGCAACCAGCCCCAGCATTTT. Translated: CASSEGPGGNQPQHF.

This clonotype was recorded a few times. DNA for the CDR3: TGTGCCAGCAGTAGTCTAGCGGGCTCCTACAATGAGCAGTTCTTC. Encoded protein: CASSSLAGSYNEQFF. J is TRBJ2-1 and V is TRBV12-3 or TRBV12-4, with 8 bases fitting TRBD2. V trimming: 5 bases; J trimming: 0 bases; junction bases outside the gene matches: 3. CDR3 length: 15 residues.

The chain recombines TRBV28 with TRBJ2-7; 11 nucleotides agree with TRBD2. CDR1 is MDHEN and CDR2 is SYDVKM in the germline V gene. The junction had 6 bases not matched to a gene; V was cut back by 5 bases and J by 3 bases. The CDR3 extends over 15 amino acids. This CDR3 reads CASSLGTSGIYEQYF. CDR3 coding DNA: TGTGCCAGCAGTCTAGGGACTAGCGGCATCTACGAGCAGTACTTC.

This clonotype was seen more than once but under ten times. This rearrangement joins TRBV12-3 or TRBV12-4 to TRBJ1-1; D perhaps matches TRBD1 (5 bases). This CDR3 contains 14 residues. Deletions cut 3 bases from V and 7 bases from J, with 15 bases between. The CDR3 loop reads CASSFYRRDIEAFF. In DNA form, the CDR3 reads TGTGCCAGCAGTTTTTACAGGCGAGACATTGAAGCTTTCTTT.

The V and J genes are TRBV7-8 and TRBJ1-3; D gene unclear. Germline V gives CDR1 SGHVS, CDR2 FQNEAQ. The V and J ends lost 1 base and 4 bases respectively, with 11 bases between them. CDR3 length: 15 residues. CDR3 nucleotide sequence: TGTGCCAGCAGCTTAGTGAGGGTCCCCGGAAACACCATATATTTT. It yields the protein CASSLVRVPGNTIYF. Supplemented by reference TRBV7-8 and TRBJ1-3, the full variable domain reads GAGVSQSPRYKVAKRGQDVALRCDPISGHVSLFWYQQALGQGPEFLTYFQNEAQLDKSGLPSDRFFAERPEGSVSTLKIQRTQQEDSAVYLCASSLVRVPGNTIYFGEGSWLTVV.

This clonotype showed up many times. The chain carries TRBV6-2 or TRBV6-3 and TRBJ2-4, with 11 positions matching TRBD2. Germline CDR1 is MNHEY and CDR2 is SVGEGT. Unmatched junction bases numbered 3, after V lost 4 bases and J lost 7 bases. The CDR3 covers 14 residues. The CDR3 is CASSSGLAGNIQYF. In DNA, the CDR3 is TGTGCCAGCAGTTCCGGACTAGCGGGTAACATTCAGTACTTC.